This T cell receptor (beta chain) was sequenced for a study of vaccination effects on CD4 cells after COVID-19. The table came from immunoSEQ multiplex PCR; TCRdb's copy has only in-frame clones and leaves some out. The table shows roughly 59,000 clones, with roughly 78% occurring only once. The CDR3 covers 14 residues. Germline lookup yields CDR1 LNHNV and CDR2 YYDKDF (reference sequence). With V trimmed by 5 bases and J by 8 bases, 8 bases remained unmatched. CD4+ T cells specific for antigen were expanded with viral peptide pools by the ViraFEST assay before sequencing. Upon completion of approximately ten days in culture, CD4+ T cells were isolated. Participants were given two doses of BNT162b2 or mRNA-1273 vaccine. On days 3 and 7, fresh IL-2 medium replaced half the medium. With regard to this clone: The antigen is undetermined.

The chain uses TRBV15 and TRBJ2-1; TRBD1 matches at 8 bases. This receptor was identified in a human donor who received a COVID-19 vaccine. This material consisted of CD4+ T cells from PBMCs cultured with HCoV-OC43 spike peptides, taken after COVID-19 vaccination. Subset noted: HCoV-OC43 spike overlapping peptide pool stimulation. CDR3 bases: TGTGCCACCAGCCCACCAGACAGGGGCCATGAGCAGTTCTTC. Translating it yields CATSPPDRGHEQFF.